The 8 T cell receptor beta chains presented below share a single source sample, sequenced in a study of blood T cell repertoires in COVID-19 (dated by TCRdb to about 2020). Library preparation employed the immunoSEQ multiplex PCR assay. Drawn from immuneACCESS, this table holds only the in-frame rearrangements with V and J called that TCRdb kept. Clones are partly lost; checked studies trace under half to an unresolved V gene and leave the rest unexplained. This sample comprises 130,000 or so clones, roughly three quarters of them detected only once. In total, the top ten clones hold 1.9% of the sample. Source material: peripheral blood. The receptors here all came from a woman in her sixties or seventies with acute or convalescent COVID-19.

The CDR3 DNA sequence: TGCAGCGCGACACCCGGGTGGATGAACACTGAAGCTTTCTTT. It translates to CSATPGWMNTEAFF. This sequence joins TRBV29-1 and TRBJ1-1; D unresolved. CDR1 is SQVTM and CDR2 is ANQGSEA in the germline V gene. The CDR3 sequence is 14 residues long. Trimming shortened V by 7 bases and J by 0 bases, and 15 bases separated the two germline ends.

The chain has TRBV5-4 and TRBJ1-2, with 7 bases fitting TRBD1. The CDR3 has 15 residues. Germline values: CDR1 SGHNT, CDR2 YYREEE (reference sequence). Unmatched junction bases numbered 15, after V lost 9 bases and J lost 4 bases. CDR3 loop: CANTIQGELLYGYTF. CDR3 bases: TGTGCCAACACTATCCAGGGGGAGCTCCTCTATGGCTACACCTTC.

This chain connects TRBV11-2 to TRBJ2-7, with TRBD2 as a possible D gene (5 bases). Per the germline V gene, CDR1 is SGHAT and CDR2 is FQNNGV. V lost 3 bases and J lost 2, with 14 bases in between. The CDR3 runs to 15 residues. CDR3 DNA: TGTGCCAGCAGCTTGGCCGGACTTGGGCCCTACGAGCAGTACTTC. This translates into CASSLAGLGPYEQYF.

The V gene is TRBV5-6, the J gene TRBJ1-6, with 7 bases fitting TRBD1. Germline V gives CDR1 SGHDT, CDR2 YYEEEE. V lost 2 bases to trimming and J lost 8 bases; unmatched junction nucleotides: 7. The CDR3 has 15 residues. The CDR3 loop is CASSFVTGDHSPLHF. The CDR3 bases are TGTGCCAGCAGCTTCGTCACAGGGGACCATTCACCCCTCCACTTT.

This clone turned up a few times. The rearrangement uses TRBV5-6 and TRBJ2-1, with D possibly TRBD1 on 5 matching bases. Trimming left V 3 bases short and J 1 base short, with 8 bases between. This CDR3 region has 14 residues. Per germline, CDR1 SGHDT and CDR2 YYEEEE. This CDR3 is CASSSTGSYNEQFF. Here the CDR3 DNA reads TGTGCCAGCAGCTCTACAGGTTCCTACAATGAGCAGTTCTTC.

The chain carries TRBV6-2 or TRBV6-3 and TRBJ2-7; 7 bases are shared with TRBD2. Trimming took 2 bases from V and 2 from J; bases not matched to a gene: 6. This CDR3 has 15 residues. CDR1 and CDR2 (germline): MNHEY, SVGEGT. CDR3: CASSYAAGAPYEQYF. The CDR3, as DNA: TGTGCCAGCAGTTACGCGGCGGGAGCCCCCTACGAGCAGTACTTC.

The chain joins TRBV10-1 to TRBJ2-7; D is possibly TRBD2 (6 bases). Trimming took 4 bases from V and 2 from J, leaving 15 bases between them. The CDR3 contains 15 residues. Germline V CDR1 and CDR2: WNHNN, SYGVQD (reference sequence). CDR3 in amino acids: CASSAGSGFPYEQYF. DNA of the CDR3: TGCGCCAGCAGTGCGGGGAGCGGGTTTCCCTACGAGCAGTACTTC.

This clone was observed a few times. This sequence joins TRBV19 and TRBJ2-3; TRBD1 might be the D (5 bases). The V gene lost 4 bases and the J gene lost 5 bases, with 13 bases spanning the gap. The germline CDR1 and CDR2 sequences are LNHDA and SQIVND (reference sequence). The CDR3 runs to 14 residues. CDR3 amino acids: CASSKGQGKDTQYF. The CDR3 DNA follows: TGTGCCAGTAGTAAGGGCCAGGGAAAAGATACGCAGTATTTT.